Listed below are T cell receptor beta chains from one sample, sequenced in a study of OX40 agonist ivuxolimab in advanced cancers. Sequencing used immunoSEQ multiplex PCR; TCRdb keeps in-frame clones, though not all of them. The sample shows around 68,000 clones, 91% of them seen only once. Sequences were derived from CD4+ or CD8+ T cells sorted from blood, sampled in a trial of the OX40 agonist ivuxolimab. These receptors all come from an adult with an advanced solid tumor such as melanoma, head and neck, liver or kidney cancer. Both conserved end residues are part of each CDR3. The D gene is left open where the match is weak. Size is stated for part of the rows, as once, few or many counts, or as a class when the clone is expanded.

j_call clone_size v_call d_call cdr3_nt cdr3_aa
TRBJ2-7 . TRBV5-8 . TGTGCCAGCAGGCAGCATTACGAGCAGTACTTC CASRQHYEQYF
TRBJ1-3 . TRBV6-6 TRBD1 TGTGCCAGCAGTTACTTTGGGACAGGGACTGGAAACACCATATATTTT CASSYFGTGTGNTIYF
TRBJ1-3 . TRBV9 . TGTGCCAGCAGCGTAGATGGCGGAACCATATATTTT CASSVDGGTIYF
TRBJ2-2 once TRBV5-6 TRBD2 TGTGCCAGCAGCTTGGAGGGCCTAGCGGGAGGGAACACCGGGGAGCTGTTTTTT CASSLEGLAGGNTGELFF
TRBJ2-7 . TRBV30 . TGTGCCTGGAGTGTACGGTACGGCGAGCAGTACTTC CAWSVRYGEQYF
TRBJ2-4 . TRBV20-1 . TGCAGTGCTAGGTGGGAAAACATTCAGTACTTC CSARWENIQYF
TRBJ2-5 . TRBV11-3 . TGTGCCAGCAGCCCGCGCGGAGGGGGCACGGAGACCCAGTACTTC CASSPRGGGTETQYF
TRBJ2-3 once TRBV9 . TGTGCCAGCAGCGTAGGGGAGCGATACACAGATACGCAGTATTTT CASSVGERYTDTQYF
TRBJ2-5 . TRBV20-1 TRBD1 TGCAGTGCCAGACAGGGGGAGACCCAGTACTTC CSARQGETQYF
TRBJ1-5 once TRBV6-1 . TGTGCCAGCAGTGAAAGGCAGGGGAACCTCAATCAGCCCCAGCATTTT CASSERQGNLNQPQHF
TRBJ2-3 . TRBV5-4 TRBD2 TGTGCCAGCAGCCGGCTAGCGGGGGCGGGGGATACGCAGTATTTT CASSRLAGAGDTQYF
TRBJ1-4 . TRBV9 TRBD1 TGTGCCAGCAGCGTAACCGGGACAGGAAATGAAAAACTGTTTTTT CASSVTGTGNEKLFF
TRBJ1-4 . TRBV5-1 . TGCGCCAGCAGCTTGGCCGGTTCGCGGGAAAAACTGTTTTTT CASSLAGSREKLFF
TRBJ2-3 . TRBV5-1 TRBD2 TGCGCCAGCAGCTACGGGACTAGCGGGGGGGCTGGAGATACGCAGTATTTT CASSYGTSGGAGDTQYF